This T cell receptor beta chain was retrieved from a study of T cell responses to AZD1222 COVID-19 vaccine (dated by TCRdb to the early 2020s). For context, the study as a whole: AZD1222 recipients with second doses at about 4 weeks or about 12 weeks were pooled, because spike-specific TCR depth and breadth did not differ between schedules. TCR sequencing was performed for 230 to 250 trial participants, of whom some 200 were given two doses of AZD1222 and approximately 26 were given two doses of MenACWY control vaccine. Trial participants were enrolled by age into subgroups of 18-55, 56-69 and 70-plus years, and about 150, 27 and 61 TCR-sequenced participants, respectively, were included in these subgroups.

The CDR3 regions of human TCRbeta chains were analyzed by immunosequencing. The study's processing was this. Repertoire TCRs were checked for matches against a reference library of SARS-CoV-2-specific TCRs that had been generated using the MIRA antigen-specificity platform. Breadth was defined as the fraction of unique TCRs that were SARS-CoV-2-associated. Depth was defined as the fraction of total T cells that were SARS-CoV-2-associated. Using the MIRA data, every spike-specific TCR was mapped to the spike region that the TCR reacted to and assigned to either a CD4 or a CD8 class. Log10-transformed breadth and depth values were compared by one-way ANOVA with Sidak's multiple comparisons tests. TCRdb's version of the immuneACCESS table is confined to in-frame rearrangements and falls short of the full clone set. An unresolved V gene accounts for under half of the shortfall where checked; the remainder is of unknown origin. For V, J and clone size, that table is used; D and trimming come from the DNA. This sample lists roughly 170,000 clones; roughly 90% were detected once. About 2.5% of the sample comes from the top ten.

As concerns this clone: The antigen it recognizes is unknown. Base quality data are lacking; no much larger clone is found one base away.

Broader findings and caveats from the paper: Because no day 14 peak-response samples were available, the repertoires could be characterized only after the peak T cell response. In the small 56-69-year group, the increase in depth fell short of significance, most likely because of low power. CD4 TCRs associated with the vaccine covered the entire spike protein, and the dominant responses were in regions 160-218 and 743-854. Only five or six AZD1222 recipients were SARS-CoV-2 seropositive at baseline, limiting conclusions about previously exposed vaccinees. Epitopes outside the regions mutated in the B.1.351 and B.1.1.7 variants were reportedly recognized by nearly half of the unique spike-specific TCRs. Participants were mostly white British, with more females than males. The authors suggested clonal diversity may have been underestimated. A significant rise in spike-specific TCR breadth and depth was observed after two AZD1222 doses relative to day 0 and relative to MenACWY recipients.

What this sample's time point label stands for: baseline before first vaccination. Vaccinee samples came from UK trials COV001 and COV002, including a single-blind randomized controlled phase 2/3 trial of AZD1222 (ChAdOx1 nCoV-19) in healthy adults. For TCRbeta chain sequencing, PBMC samples were collected from trial participants at day 0 and at day 28 after the second dose. Measured from the cysteine to the phenylalanine, the CDR3 is 14 residues long. Kept here is only the CDR3 DNA, which spans 42 bases and is read in frame from base 1. The germline V gene (reference sequence) gives CDR1 as LGHDT and CDR2 as YNNKEL. V sheds 0 bases and J sheds 2 bases, leaving 8 bases between their ends.

This clonotype originated in an adult in good health. This specimen was peripheral blood, taken on day 0 of AZD1222 vaccination. Recombination joined TRBV3-1 (or the pseudogene TRBV3-2) with TRBJ2-7; the D segment cannot be called with confidence. The sequenced DNA is TGTGCCAGCAGCCAAGATTTGGGTCCCTACGAGCAGTACTTC. Its translation is CASSQDLGPYEQYF.